The rows below give T cell receptor beta chains drawn from one sample of a study of T-cell reconstitution after alpha-beta-depleted transplantation in children. Using its own MiXCR run on the PCR reads, TCRdb lists one record per CDR3 protein. Altogether some 200,000 distinct CDR3 sequences are present, under 8.5% being singletons, with the ten largest covering under 40%. Sequencing used PBMCs, mostly from graft donor cells, obtained 360 days after TCRalphabeta/CD19-depleted stem cell transplant. These receptors were taken from a male patient aged 2 to 9 who had a stem cell transplant for acute myeloid leukemia, so the T cells may come from the graft donor. CDR3s include the opening cysteine and the closing phenylalanine or tryptophan. The order of the fields is D gene, clone size, J gene, V gene, CDR3 protein, CDR3 DNA. A D gene is named only where the DNA matches it firmly. Clone sizes are given selectively: once, few, many, or a class where the clone is expanded.

TRBD2,.,TRBJ2-1,TRBV7-2,CATTGRGGAYEQFF,TGTGCCACGACGGGGCGCGGGGGGGCATATGAGCAGTTCTTC
TRBD1,many,TRBJ2-4,TRBV25-1,CASSPSPGQSNIQYF,TGTGCCAGCAGTCCATCACCGGGACAGTCAAACATTCAGTACTTC
TRBD2,many,TRBJ2-1,TRBV9,CASSVVGAGGQNEQFF,TGTGCCAGCAGCGTAGTAGGAGCGGGGGGTCAAAATGAGCAGTTCTTC
TRBD2,.,TRBJ2-1,TRBV20-1,CSEIGGRAGEQFF,TGCAGTGAAATTGGCGGGAGGGCCGGTGAGCAGTTCTTC
.,many,TRBJ2-1,TRBV29-1,CSVERGYRGQFF,TGCAGCGTTGAACGGGGGTACAGGGGGCAGTTCTTC
TRBD1,few,TRBJ2-3,TRBV20-1,CSARDRQGAADTQYF,TGCAGTGCTAGAGATCGACAGGGGGCCGCAGATACGCAGTATTTT
TRBD1,.,TRBJ2-5,TRBV7-2,CASSFYGQGAGETQYF,TGTGCCAGCAGCTTCTATGGACAGGGGGCGGGGGAGACCCAGTACTTC
.,many,TRBJ1-2,TRBV20-1,CSARDEVYGYTF,TGCAGTGCTAGAGACGAGGTTTATGGCTACACCTTC
.,.,TRBJ2-2,TRBV19,CALTLNTGELFF,TGTGCGCTGACCCTGAACACCGGGGAGCTGTTTTTT
.,.,TRBJ2-2,TRBV11-3,CASSLGEGTNGELFF,TGTGCCAGCAGCTTAGGAGAGGGGACAAACGGGGAGCTGTTTTTT